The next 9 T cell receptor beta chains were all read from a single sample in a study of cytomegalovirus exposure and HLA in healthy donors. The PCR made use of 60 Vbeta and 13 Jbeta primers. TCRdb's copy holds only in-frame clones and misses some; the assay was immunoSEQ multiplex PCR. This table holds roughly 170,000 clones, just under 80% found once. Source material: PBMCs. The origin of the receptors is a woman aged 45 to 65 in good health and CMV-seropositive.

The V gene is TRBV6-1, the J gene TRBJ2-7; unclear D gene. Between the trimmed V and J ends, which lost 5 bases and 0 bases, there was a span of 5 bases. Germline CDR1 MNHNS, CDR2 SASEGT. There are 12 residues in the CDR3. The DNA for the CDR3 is TGTGCCAGCAGTACCAGCTCCTACGAGCAGTACTTC. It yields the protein CASSTSSYEQYF.

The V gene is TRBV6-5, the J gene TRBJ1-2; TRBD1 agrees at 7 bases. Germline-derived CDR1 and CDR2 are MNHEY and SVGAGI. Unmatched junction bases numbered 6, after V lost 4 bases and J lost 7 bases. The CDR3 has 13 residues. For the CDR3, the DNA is TGTGCCAGCAGTTCTACAGGGGAGACTGGCTACACCTTC. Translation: CASSSTGETGYTF.

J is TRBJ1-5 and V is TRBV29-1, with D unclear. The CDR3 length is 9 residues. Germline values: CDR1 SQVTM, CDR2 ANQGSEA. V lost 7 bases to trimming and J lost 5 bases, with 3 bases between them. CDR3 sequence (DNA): TGCAGCGCCTATCAGCCCCAGCATTTT. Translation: CSAYQPQHF.

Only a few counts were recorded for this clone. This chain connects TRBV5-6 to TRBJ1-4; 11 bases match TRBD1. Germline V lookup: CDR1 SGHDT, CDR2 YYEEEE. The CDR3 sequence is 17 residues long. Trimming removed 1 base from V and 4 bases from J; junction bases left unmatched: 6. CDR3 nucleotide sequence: TGTGCCAGCAGCTTGAGGACAGGGGGCCTACTTAATGAAAAACTGTTTTTT. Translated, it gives CASSLRTGGLLNEKLFF.

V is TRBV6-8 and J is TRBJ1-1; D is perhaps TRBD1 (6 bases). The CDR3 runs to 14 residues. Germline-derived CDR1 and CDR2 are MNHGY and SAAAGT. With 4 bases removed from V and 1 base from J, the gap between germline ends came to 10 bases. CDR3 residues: CASSSAGENTEAFF. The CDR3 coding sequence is TGTGCCAGCAGTTCGGCAGGGGAGAACACTGAAGCTTTCTTT.

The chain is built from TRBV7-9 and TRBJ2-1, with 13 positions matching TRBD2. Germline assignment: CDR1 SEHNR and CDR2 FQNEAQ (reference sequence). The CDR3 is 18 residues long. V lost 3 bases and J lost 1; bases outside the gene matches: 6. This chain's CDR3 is CASSFTSGGAWSYNEQFF. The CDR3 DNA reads TGTGCCAGCAGCTTTACTAGCGGGGGGGCCTGGTCCTACAATGAGCAGTTCTTC.

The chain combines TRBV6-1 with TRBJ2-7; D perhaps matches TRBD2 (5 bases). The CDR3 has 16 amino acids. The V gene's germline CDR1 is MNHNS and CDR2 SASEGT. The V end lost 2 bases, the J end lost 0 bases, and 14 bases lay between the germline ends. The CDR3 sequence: CASSESSAVSSYEQYF. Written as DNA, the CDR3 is TGTGCCAGCAGTGAAAGTTCAGCGGTAAGCTCCTACGAGCAGTACTTC.

DNA for the CDR3: TGTGCCAGCAGGAACAGGGAGAGCTCCTACGAGCAGTACTTC. This sequence encodes CASRNRESSYEQYF. The chain joins TRBV2 to TRBJ2-7, with D possibly being TRBD1 (6 bases). The germline gives CDR1 SNHLY, CDR2 FYNNEI. Trimming cost V 6 bases and J 0 bases, with 12 bases left between them. The length of the CDR3 is 14 residues.

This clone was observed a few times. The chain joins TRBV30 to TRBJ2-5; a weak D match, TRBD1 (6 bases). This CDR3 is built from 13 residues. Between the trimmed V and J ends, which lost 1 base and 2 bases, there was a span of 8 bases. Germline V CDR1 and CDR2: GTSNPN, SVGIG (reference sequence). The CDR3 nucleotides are TGTGCCTGGAGTGCAGGGGAGCAAGAGACCCAGTACTTC. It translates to CAWSAGEQETQYF.